Reported below is one T cell receptor (beta chain). With V trimmed by 6 bases and J by 2 bases, 3 bases remained unmatched. This CDR3 contains 15 residues. Germline V lookup: CDR1 MDHEN, CDR2 SYDVKM. This entry belongs to a study of T cell changes during pregnancy in multiple sclerosis. The table came from immunoSEQ multiplex PCR; TCRdb's copy has only in-frame clones and leaves some out. The sample holds tens of thousands of clones; around 92% are singletons and the top ten take less than 3.5%. This specimen consisted of peripheral blood, obtained in the third trimester of pregnancy. The rearrangement joins TRBV28 to TRBJ2-1, with TRBD1 matching over 11 bases. This TCR was sampled from a female donor in good health, enrolled as a control in a pregnancy study. CDR3 DNA: TGTGCCAGCAGCCCGGGACAGGGGGCCTACAATGAGCAGTTCTTC. Translating gives CASSPGQGAYNEQFF.